This T cell receptor (beta chain) was recorded in a study of T cell changes during pregnancy in multiple sclerosis. This table comes from immunoSEQ multiplex PCR, and its TCRdb copy is limited to in-frame clones, with some not included. Among some 35,000 clones, roughly 90% were seen once, and the ten largest hold roughly 0.78%. V trimming: 6 bases; J trimming: 5 bases; junction bases outside the gene matches: 9. This CDR3 is 14 amino acids long. Per germline, CDR1 SGHDT and CDR2 YYEEEE. Sample: CD4+ T cells from peripheral blood mononuclear cells, taken after pregnancy. This clonotype was sampled from a female donor in good health, enrolled as a control in a pregnancy study. This chain uses TRBV5-6 with TRBJ2-5, with 8 bases identical to TRBD2. CDR3 sequence: CASKSWTSRETQYF. The CDR3 nucleotides are TGTGCCAGCAAGTCTTGGACTAGCCGTGAGACCCAGTACTTC.